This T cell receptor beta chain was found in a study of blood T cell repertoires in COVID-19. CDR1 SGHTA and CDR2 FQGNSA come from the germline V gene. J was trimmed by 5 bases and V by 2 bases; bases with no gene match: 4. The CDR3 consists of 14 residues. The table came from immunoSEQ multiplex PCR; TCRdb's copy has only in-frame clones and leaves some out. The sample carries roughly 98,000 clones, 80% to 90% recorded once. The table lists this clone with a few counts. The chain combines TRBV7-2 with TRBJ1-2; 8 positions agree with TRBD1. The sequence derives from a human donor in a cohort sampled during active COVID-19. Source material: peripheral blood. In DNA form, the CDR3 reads TGTGCCAGCAGCTTATTTCAGGGGGCGTATGGCTACACCTTC. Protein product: CASSLFQGAYGYTF.